One and the same sample provided the 10 T cell receptor beta chains below, sequenced in a study of response to subunit inactivated influenza vaccine. TCRdb reanalysed the RT-PCR reads using MiXCR and keeps one entry per CDR3 protein. The table includes roughly 650,000 distinct CDR3 sequences, about 14% detected once. The starting material was PBMCs from blood, obtained 14 to 15 days before vaccination. Receptors originate from a man aged 45-65 years who received an inactivated influenza vaccine.

This clonotype was observed many times. The chain has TRBV20-1 and TRBJ2-6; 8 nucleotides match TRBD1. The junction had 10 bases not matched to a gene; V was cut back by 5 bases and J by 1 base. Germline V lookup: CDR1 DFQATT, CDR2 SNEGSKA (reference sequence). CDR3 size: 17 residues. The CDR3 spells CSAQATGAQSGANVLTF. The CDR3 DNA reads TGCAGTGCTCAAGCGACAGGGGCTCAATCTGGGGCCAACGTCCTGACTTTC.

This clonotype was observed a handful of times. The chain links TRBV12-3 or TRBV12-4 to TRBJ2-7; weak D call: TRBD1 (6 bases). V was pared by 3 bases and J by 2 bases, with 11 bases between. The CDR3 extends over 14 amino acids. DNA of the CDR3: TGTGCCAGCAGTTTCGAGGGGACACCCTACGAGCAGTACTTC. This translates into CASSFEGTPYEQYF.

The chain carries TRBV29-1 and TRBJ2-3, with 9 bases lining up with TRBD2. With V trimmed by 3 bases and J by 6 bases, 10 bases remained unmatched. This CDR3 spans 15 amino acids. Per germline, CDR1 SQVTM and CDR2 ANQGSEA. The CDR3 DNA is TGCAGCGTTGAGGGGATAGCGGGAGTAGCGGATACGCAGTATTTT. This sequence encodes CSVEGIAGVADTQYF.

This chain joins TRBV19 and TRBJ2-7; 8 bases match TRBD2. The CDR3 covers 16 residues. Germline CDR1 and CDR2: LNHDA and SQIVND (reference sequence). After removal of 6 bases from V and 2 bases from J, the junction contained 12 bases not matched to a gene. The chain's CDR3 is CASSDLGGTSTYEQYF. The CDR3, as DNA: TGTGCCAGTAGCGACCTGGGAGGGACTAGTACCTACGAGCAGTACTTC.

This chain uses TRBV5-1 with TRBJ2-7; 7 bases agree with TRBD1. In germline, CDR1 is SGHRS, CDR2 YFSETQ. With V trimmed by 4 bases and J by 5 bases, 12 bases remained unmatched. The CDR3 runs 15 residues. This CDR3 reads CASSPGQIQGDEQYF. The CDR3 DNA reads TGCGCCAGCAGCCCGGGACAGATCCAGGGGGACGAGCAGTACTTC. Filled out from reference TRBV5-1 and TRBJ2-7, the complete variable domain reads KAGVTQTPRYLIKTRGQQVTLSCSPISGHRSVSWYQQTPGQGLQFLFEYFSETQRNKGNFPGRFSGRQFSNSRSEMNVSTLELGDSALYLCASSPGQIQGDEQYFGPGTRLTVT.

The rearrangement links TRBV12-3 or TRBV12-4 to TRBJ2-7; D is possibly TRBD1 or TRBD2 (6 bases each). CDR3 length: 13 residues. Trimming stripped 5 bases from V and 0 bases from J, with 8 bases between. CDR3 in amino acids: CASSTGASYEQYF. The CDR3 DNA sequence: TGTGCCAGCAGTACGGGGGCCTCCTACGAGCAGTACTTC.

The chain couples TRBV20-1 to TRBJ2-5, with TRBD2 matching over 9 bases. From germline, CDR1 is DFQATT and CDR2 SNEGSKA (reference sequence). Losses at the gene ends were 3 bases for V and 0 bases for J; bases not matched to a gene: 8. The CDR3 has 16 residues. CDR3 nucleotides: TGCAGTGCTAGGAGTCCGCTAGCGGGGTACCAAGAGACCCAGTACTTC. Residues: CSARSPLAGYQETQYF.

This clonotype has just a few counts. This chain links TRBV12-3 or TRBV12-4 with TRBJ1-1; 7 bases map to TRBD1. J lost 2 bases, V lost 9 bases, and 6 bases had no gene match. CDR3 size: 13 residues. DNA of the CDR3: TGTGCCAGTAACAGGGGCCTTAACACTGAAGCTTTCTTT. This sequence encodes CASNRGLNTEAFF.

The chain uses TRBV12-3 or TRBV12-4 and TRBJ1-5; D is unclear. The CDR3 totals 13 residues. V dropped 6 bases and J dropped 4 bases, with 10 bases sitting between them. The CDR3 is CASSQSQNQPQHF. CDR3 DNA sequence: TGTGCCAGCAGCCAGTCTCAGAATCAGCCCCAGCATTTT.

This clonotype was recorded only once. This rearrangement joins TRBV7-2 to TRBJ2-7, with a possible D match to TRBD2 (6 bases). The CDR3 runs to 14 residues. V was clipped by 5 bases and J by 4 bases, with 15 bases between them. Germline CDR1 and CDR2: SGHTA and FQGNSA. The CDR3 spells CASSPNGGGYEQYF. DNA for the CDR3: TGTGCCAGCAGCCCAAACGGGGGAGGATACGAGCAGTACTTC.